Following are 5 T cell receptor beta chains from one sample sequenced in a study of blood T cell repertoires in COVID-19. This table comes from immunoSEQ multiplex PCR, and its TCRdb copy is limited to in-frame clones, with some not included. Here the sample spans 250,000 or so clones, around four fifths being singletons. The sequencing sample was made of peripheral blood. All receptors come from a man aged 25-45 years who had recovered from COVID-19.

J is TRBJ1-1 and V is TRBV28, with D uncertain. V lost 1 base, J lost 1 base, and 4 bases lay in between. The CDR3 totals 13 residues. CDR1 MDHEN and CDR2 SYDVKM come from the germline V gene. CDR3 bases: TGTGCCAGCAGTTTATTCAGGAACACTGAAGCTTTCTTT. This translates into CASSLFRNTEAFF.

The gene calls are TRBV4-2 and TRBJ1-2; 8 nucleotides agree with TRBD1. The J segment lost 4 bases and the V segment lost 1 base, leaving 2 bases of the junction unmatched. The CDR3 loop spans 14 amino acids. The V gene's germline CDR1 is LGHNA and CDR2 YNFKEQ. The CDR3 sequence is CASSQGQGAYGYTF. CDR3 in DNA: TGTGCCAGCAGCCAAGGGCAGGGGGCCTATGGCTACACCTTC.

The gene calls are TRBV9 and TRBJ1-3; D possibly corresponds to TRBD1 (6 bases). Trimming shortened V by 3 bases and J by 2 bases, and 15 bases separated the two germline ends. The germline CDR1 and CDR2 sequences are SGDLS and YYNGEE. This CDR3 has 16 amino acids. In DNA, the CDR3 is TGTGCCAGCAGCGATGAACAGGGCCTTGCTGGAAACACCATATATTTT. Amino acid sequence: CASSDEQGLAGNTIYF.

To note about this clone: The sample has other DNA sequences that encode this CDR3 too. The chain joins TRBV6-1 to TRBJ1-2; weak D call: TRBD1 (5 bases). Trimming shortened V by 0 bases and J by 3 bases, and 8 bases separated the two germline ends. The CDR3 spans 14 residues. Germline assignment: CDR1 MNHNS and CDR2 SASEGT. CDR3 amino acids: CASSEARGYYGYTF. DNA for the CDR3: TGTGCCAGCAGTGAAGCTAGGGGATACTATGGCTACACCTTC.

This clone was detected only a few times. The V and J genes are TRBV5-1 and TRBJ1-5, with 8 bases identical to TRBD1. Germline loops: CDR1 SGHRS, CDR2 YFSETQ. CDR3 length: 15 residues. The V segment lost 0 bases and the J segment 1 base; nucleotides outside the gene matches: 0. CDR3 in amino acids: CASSLGTGSNQPQHF. The DNA of the CDR3 is TGCGCCAGCAGCTTGGGGACAGGGAGCAATCAGCCCCAGCATTTT.